This T cell receptor (beta chain) is drawn from a study of identical twins (TCRdb year 2016). For the wider study: To test whether fetal clonotypes persist, this study deep-sequenced TCR alpha and beta repertoires from monozygotic twins, from unrelated adults of various ages, and from cord blood. Replicate twin experiments were performed at different times using different library preparation protocols to rule out contamination. Overall study results and their limits: In beta out-of-frame sequences, excess twin sharing was weaker, because having fewer shared sequences lowered the signal-to-noise ratio. Conclusions relied on cross-sectional statistical analysis, since the same donors could not be followed over many years. In monozygotic twins, recombination models systematically underestimated out-of-frame TCR alpha sharing, but the models matched the sharing seen between unrelated individuals. Out-of-frame TCR alpha sequences shared between twins showed an excess of low generation-probability sequences compared with coincidental sharing between unrelated individuals. Abundant cord blood beta clonotypes carried fewer insertions; young adult naive repertoires showed a weaker similar trend, while memory repertoires showed none. Zero-insertion analyses could be partly confounded by invariant T cells such as MAIT and iNKT, though diverse VJ usage argued against such confounding for most clonotypes.

As for this clonotype: The specificity of this receptor is unknown. No much larger clone exists at a distance of one base, and base qualities are not known.

Every donor in the study was a healthy Caucasian. The twin cohort comprised three pairs of female monozygotic twins, all aged roughly 18 to 29 years. Peripheral blood mononuclear cells were the source from which RNA for the TCR libraries was isolated. The germline V gene (reference sequence) specifies SEHNR as CDR1 and FQNEAQ as CDR2. The CDR3 runs 11 residues from the cysteine to the phenylalanine. Only CDR3 DNA is held: 33 bases, read in frame from base 1. V is trimmed back by 4 bases and J by 15 bases, and the junction contains 6 bases that no gene match accounts for. Library preparation used 5' RACE. The sequencing machine was an Illumina HiSeq 2000. Template switching introduced a universal primer binding site; the final cDNA contained a unique molecular identifier, enabling accurate counting of TCR cDNA molecules. First-strand cDNA for TCR alpha and beta chains was synthesized from specific primers in the conserved constant-segment region. To control for contamination, every cDNA library carried two barcodes: a SMART-Mk sample barcode plus Illumina barcodes. TruSeq adapter sequences, together with Illumina sample barcodes, were added in two successive PCR steps. TCR alpha and beta cDNA libraries were sequenced on the Illumina HiSeq platform with custom primers. In the source study's methods: MiGEC processed the raw reads to extract unique molecular identifiers, while MiXCR was used to determine the CDR3 positions. For each individual, recombination models were inferred using an EM algorithm with the repgenHMM and IGoR tools. Shared clonotype analysis was performed with the tcR package in R, normalizing sharing by the product of cloneset sizes. To study raw recombination free of thymic and clonal selection effects, out-of-frame nonproductive sequences were analyzed. TCRdb took the public reads, trimmed them with fastp at Q25, ran MiXCR for clone calling and kept in-frame beta chains. Each entry is one CDR3 protein sequence, shown with its most common DNA and genes. These V and J calls rely on TCRdb rather than the paper's analysis. For this sample there are approximately 600,000 distinct CDR3 sequences; roughly 9.5% appear just once. Jointly, the top ten make up approximately 3.2% of the sample.

The same specimen was also included in a second study, on yellow fever vaccine responses in identical twins. From that second study: The authors reported that the T cell response to vaccination in identical twins appeared partly convergent and partly personalized. In identical twins, the study followed T cell clones that responded to the vaccine with precision.

The receptor was derived from a woman aged 18-29 years in good health. The source material was PBMCs. The rearranged chain carries TRBV7-9 and TRBJ2-1; 7 middle bases align to TRBD1. The sequenced DNA is TGTGCCAGCAGCTCTTCCGACAGGGTGTTCTTC. Translated, this is CASSSSDRVFF. The CDR3, completed at both ends by the reference TRBV7-9 and TRBJ2-1 genes, gives the full variable domain DTGVSQNPRHKITKRGQNVTFRCDPISEHNRLYWYRQTLGQGPEFLTYFQNEAQLEKSRLLSDRFSAERPKGSFSTLEIQRTEQGDSAMYLCASSSSDRVFFGPGTRLTVL.